This TCR beta chain was observed in a study of cytomegalovirus exposure and HLA in healthy donors. Study-level points and caveats: In a later analysis, compared with equally common non-associated chains, HLA-associated beta chains were more expanded.

Worth noting for this clone: The antigen remains unidentified.

Germline V lookup: CDR1 LGHNA, CDR2 YNFKEQ. V trimming: 3 bases; J trimming: 5 bases; junction bases outside the gene matches: 12. This CDR3 comprises 17 residues. Participants comprised healthy donors of bone marrow. This PCR relied on a set of 60 Vbeta primers and 13 Jbeta primers. The protocol was immunoSEQ multiplex PCR, while the TCRdb copy is restricted to in-frame clones and leaves out a portion. This table holds about 140,000 clones, more than 75% found once. The origin of this receptor is a man aged 40-50 years in good health and CMV-seronegative. Sequencing was done on a sample of PBMCs. The rearrangement links TRBV4-2 to TRBJ1-1, with TRBD1 matching 10 bases. CDR3 bases: TGTGCCAGCAGCCAGCGGACAGGGGGTGTTAAGGAAACTGAAGCTTTCTTT. Residues: CASSQRTGGVKETEAFF.